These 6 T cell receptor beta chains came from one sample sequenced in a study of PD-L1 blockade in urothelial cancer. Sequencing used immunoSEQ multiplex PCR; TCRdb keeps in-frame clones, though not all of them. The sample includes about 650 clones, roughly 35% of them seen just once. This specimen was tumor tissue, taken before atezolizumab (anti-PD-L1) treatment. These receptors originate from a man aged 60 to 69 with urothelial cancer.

CDR3: CASSPSAGNTEAFF. The DNA for the CDR3 is TGTGCCAGCTCACCATCGGCAGGGAACACTGAAGCTTTCTTT. The genes are TRBV18 and TRBJ1-1; D gene uncertain. Germline CDR1 KGHSH, CDR2 LQKENI. This CDR3 is 14 amino acids long. Trimming pared 2 bases from V and 1 base from J, leaving 8 bases between.

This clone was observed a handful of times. CDR3 sequence reads: CASSLIESGNTEAFF. Here the CDR3 DNA reads TGTGCCAGCAGTTTAATCGAGTCTGGGAACACTGAAGCTTTCTTT. The J gene is TRBJ1-1, the V gene TRBV28; unclear D gene. Per germline, CDR1 MDHEN and CDR2 SYDVKM. V was cut by 2 bases and J by 1 base, with 11 bases left in between. The CDR3 is 15 residues long.

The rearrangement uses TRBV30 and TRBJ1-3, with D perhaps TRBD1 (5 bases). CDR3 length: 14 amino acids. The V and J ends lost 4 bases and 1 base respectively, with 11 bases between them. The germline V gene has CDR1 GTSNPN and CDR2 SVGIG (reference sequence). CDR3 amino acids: CAWTRGSSGNTIYF. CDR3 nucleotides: TGTGCCTGGACGCGGGGGTCGTCTGGAAACACCATATATTTT.

The CDR3 is CASSYLGDTTDTQYF. For the CDR3, the DNA is TGTGCCAGCAGTTACTTGGGGGATACCACAGATACGCAGTATTTT. The chain joins TRBV6-8 to TRBJ2-3; perhaps D is TRBD1 or TRBD2 (5 bases each). The germline V gene encodes CDR1 MNHGY and CDR2 SAAAGT. The CDR3 runs 15 residues. Trimming left V 1 base short and J 2 bases short, with 10 bases between.

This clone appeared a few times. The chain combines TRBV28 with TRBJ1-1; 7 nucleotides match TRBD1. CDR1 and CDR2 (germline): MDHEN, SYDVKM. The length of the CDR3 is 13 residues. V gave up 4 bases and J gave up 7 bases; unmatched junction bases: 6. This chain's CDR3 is CASSYRGQIEAFF. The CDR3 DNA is TGTGCCAGCAGTTACCGGGGACAGATTGAAGCTTTCTTT.

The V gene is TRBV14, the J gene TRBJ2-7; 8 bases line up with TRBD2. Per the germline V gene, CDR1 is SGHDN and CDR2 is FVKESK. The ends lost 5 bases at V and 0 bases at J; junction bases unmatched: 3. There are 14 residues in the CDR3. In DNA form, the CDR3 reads TGTGCCAGCAGCTACAGCGGGAGCTCCTACGAGCAGTACTTC. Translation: CASSYSGSSYEQYF.